Listed below are T cell receptor beta chains from one sample, sequenced in a study of cytomegalovirus exposure and HLA in healthy donors. Data came from immunoSEQ multiplex PCR; TCRdb stores just in-frame clones and leaves some out. This table holds fewer than 150,000 clones, about 77% found once. The sample consisted of PBMCs. The origin of the receptors is a man aged 45-65 years in good health and CMV-seronegative. The CDR3 runs from the conserved cysteine through the conserved F or W. The D gene is left open where the match is weak. Size is omitted from some rows. Given values are once, few, many or a class for expanded clones.

j_call: TRBJ2-6; v_call: TRBV7-2; d_call: NA; clone_size: NA; cdr3_nt: TGTGCCAGCAGCTTAGGTGGCAGGGCTTTTCTTGGGGCCAACGTCCTGACTTTC; cdr3_aa: CASSLGGRAFLGANVLTF
j_call: TRBJ2-3; v_call: TRBV30; d_call: TRBD1; clone_size: NA; cdr3_nt: TGTGCCTGGCAAATCCGACAGGGGGCGGATACGCAGTATTTT; cdr3_aa: CAWQIRQGADTQYF
j_call: TRBJ2-5; v_call: TRBV5-1; d_call: TRBD1; clone_size: NA; cdr3_nt: TGCGCCAGCCGGACAGGGGGCGTTGGGGAGACCCAGTACTTC; cdr3_aa: CASRTGGVGETQYF
j_call: TRBJ1-2; v_call: TRBV29-1; d_call: NA; clone_size: NA; cdr3_nt: TGCAGCGTTGAAGAGGACAGTTACTATGGCTACACCTTC; cdr3_aa: CSVEEDSYYGYTF
j_call: TRBJ2-1; v_call: TRBV29-1; d_call: NA; clone_size: NA; cdr3_nt: TGCAGCGTTGAAGACAGTCTCAATGAGCAGTTCTTC; cdr3_aa: CSVEDSLNEQFF
j_call: TRBJ2-1; v_call: TRBV2; d_call: TRBD1; clone_size: NA; cdr3_nt: TGTGCCAGCAGTGAAGGTCAGGGGGCCTACAATGAGCAGTTCTTC; cdr3_aa: CASSEGQGAYNEQFF
j_call: TRBJ2-7; v_call: TRBV29-1; d_call: TRBD1; clone_size: once; cdr3_nt: TGCAGCGTTCGTCGACAGGGGCCCCCCTACGAGCAGTACTTC; cdr3_aa: CSVRRQGPPYEQYF
j_call: TRBJ2-7; v_call: TRBV28; d_call: TRBD1; clone_size: few; cdr3_nt: TGTGCCAGTTTGACAGGGACGGCCAGGGTCGAGCAGTACTTC; cdr3_aa: CASLTGTARVEQYF
j_call: TRBJ2-3; v_call: TRBV29-1; d_call: TRBD2; clone_size: NA; cdr3_nt: TGCAGCGTGTCAGGACTAGCGGCAGATACGCAGTATTTT; cdr3_aa: CSVSGLAADTQYF
j_call: TRBJ2-7; v_call: TRBV11-2; d_call: TRBD2; clone_size: NA; cdr3_nt: TGTGCCAGCAGCTCGAATAGCGGGAGAGCCTACGAGCAGTACTTC; cdr3_aa: CASSSNSGRAYEQYF
j_call: TRBJ1-3; v_call: TRBV28; d_call: NA; clone_size: NA; cdr3_nt: TGTGCCAGTCTTCAGGGGAACACCATATATTTT; cdr3_aa: CASLQGNTIYF
j_call: TRBJ2-7; v_call: TRBV19; d_call: NA; clone_size: NA; cdr3_nt: TGTGCCAGTAGCGGATCTAGCGAGCAGTACTTC; cdr3_aa: CASSGSSEQYF
j_call: TRBJ2-1; v_call: TRBV7-9; d_call: TRBD2; clone_size: once; cdr3_nt: TGTGCCAGCAGCCCCCCTAGCGGGAGCTTGAATGAGCAGTTCTTC; cdr3_aa: CASSPPSGSLNEQFF
j_call: TRBJ1-1; v_call: TRBV6-1; d_call: NA; clone_size: few; cdr3_nt: TGTGCCAGCAGTGGCGGACAGAACACTGAAGCTTTCTTT; cdr3_aa: CASSGGQNTEAFF
j_call: TRBJ1-2; v_call: TRBV5-1; d_call: NA; clone_size: NA; cdr3_nt: TGCGCCAGCAGATTCGACAGTTATGGTGGCTACACCTTC; cdr3_aa: CASRFDSYGGYTF
j_call: TRBJ1-3; v_call: TRBV6-6; d_call: TRBD1; clone_size: NA; cdr3_nt: TGTGCCAGCAAACTGACAGGGTCTAGCTCTGGAAACACCATATATTTT; cdr3_aa: CASKLTGSSSGNTIYF
j_call: TRBJ1-2; v_call: TRBV5-1; d_call: NA; clone_size: NA; cdr3_nt: TGCGCCAGCAGCTCGGCAGGGCATGGCTACACCTTC; cdr3_aa: CASSSAGHGYTF
j_call: TRBJ1-5; v_call: TRBV28; d_call: TRBD1; clone_size: NA; cdr3_nt: TGTGCCAGCATCTCCGGGACAGTCAATCAGCCCCAGCATTTT; cdr3_aa: CASISGTVNQPQHF
j_call: TRBJ2-5; v_call: TRBV7-6; d_call: TRBD1; clone_size: NA; cdr3_nt: TGTGCCAGCAGCAGCGACAGGGGGGGGACCCAGTACTTC; cdr3_aa: CASSSDRGGTQYF